This T cell receptor (beta chain) was sequenced during a study of T cells in women clearing cervical HPV infection. Overall study: Cases: HPV16-related CIN3 or worse on histology, a couple of invasive cancers. Cases' blood sampling followed lesion detection by median approximately 150 days (90 to 200). Only a few women had HLA typing results available. General study findings and limits: T-cell numbers per sample were unknown and may explain richness differences.

The CDR3 is 16 amino acids. Looked up from germline, CDR1 is PRHDT and CDR2 is FYEKMQ (reference sequence). On this clone itself: Antigen: not known. The read falls 3 residues short of the CDR3 end, and the missing part is taken from the germline J gene.

Some clones are missing from TCRdb's copy, which holds only in-frame ones; the method was immunoSEQ multiplex PCR. The sample shows 30,000 to 45,000 clones, and around 1.7% sits with its ten largest clones. The sequencing input was blood buffy coat. The rearrangement uses TRBV13 and TRBJ2-2; 7 bases are a match to TRBD1. The receptor was derived from a woman aged 18-70 years with a cervical HPV16 infection that either progressed to CIN3+ or cleared (not recorded which). Partial CDR3 DNA: TGTGCCAGCAGCTTAACGACAGGGATGAGCAATGAAAAG. It codes for CASSLTTGMSNEK. The full CDR3 protein reads CASSLTTGMSNEKLFF.